These T cell receptor beta chains were read from a single sample in a study of cytomegalovirus exposure and HLA in healthy donors. Produced via immunoSEQ multiplex PCR; TCRdb's table is partial and in-frame only. The data contain roughly 150,000 clones, approximately 84% of them seen just once; the ten biggest clones take up more than 8.5%. The specimen sequenced was PBMCs. The receptors were gathered from a man in his thirties or forties in good health and CMV-seropositive. The CDR3 runs from the conserved cysteine through the conserved F or W. Fields, in order: J gene, D gene, clone size, V gene, CDR3 DNA, CDR3 protein. The D gene is left open where the match is weak. Size is omitted from some rows. Given values are once, few, many or a class for expanded clones.

j_call: TRBJ1-2
d_call: .
clone_size: once
v_call: TRBV4-2
cdr3_nt: TGTGCCAGCAGCCAAGAGCCAGGGAACTATGGCTACACCTTC
cdr3_aa: CASSQEPGNYGYTF

j_call: TRBJ2-3
d_call: TRBD2
clone_size: .
v_call: TRBV2
cdr3_nt: TGTGCCAGCTCTCCCGGGAGGAGTTTTGGCACAGATACGCAGTATTTT
cdr3_aa: CASSPGRSFGTDTQYF

j_call: TRBJ1-1
d_call: .
clone_size: .
v_call: TRBV12-5
cdr3_nt: TGTGCTAGTGGTTTGGTAGTACCCCGGGGGGCTCGGACTGAAGCTTTCTTT
cdr3_aa: CASGLVVPRGARTEAFF

j_call: TRBJ1-1
d_call: .
clone_size: .
v_call: TRBV7-2
cdr3_nt: TGTGCCAGCAGCAGAGGGGAGGTCAGGAACACTGAAGCTTTCTTT
cdr3_aa: CASSRGEVRNTEAFF

j_call: TRBJ2-7
d_call: .
clone_size: .
v_call: TRBV28
cdr3_nt: TGTGCCAGCAGCTCAATTAGCGGTACCCTCTACGAGCAGTACTTC
cdr3_aa: CASSSISGTLYEQYF

j_call: TRBJ2-7
d_call: TRBD2
clone_size: .
v_call: TRBV4-1
cdr3_nt: TGCGCCAGCAGCCACCACCTAGCGGGGGGCCTCTCCTACGAGCAGTACTTC
cdr3_aa: CASSHHLAGGLSYEQYF

j_call: TRBJ2-7
d_call: .
clone_size: .
v_call: TRBV6-5
cdr3_nt: TGTGCCAGCAGTAATTCCGCAGGGTCCTACGAGCAGTACTTC
cdr3_aa: CASSNSAGSYEQYF

j_call: TRBJ2-6
d_call: .
clone_size: .
v_call: TRBV4-3
cdr3_nt: TGCGCCAGCAGCCAAGGGGGCCTACCGGTCTCTGGGGCCAACGTCCTGACTTTC
cdr3_aa: CASSQGGLPVSGANVLTF

j_call: TRBJ2-3
d_call: TRBD2
clone_size: .
v_call: TRBV9
cdr3_nt: TGTGCCAGCAGCGTTTCCCCCGGACTAGCGGGGAGGCAAGATACGCAGTATTTT
cdr3_aa: CASSVSPGLAGRQDTQYF

j_call: TRBJ2-5
d_call: TRBD1
clone_size: .
v_call: TRBV9
cdr3_nt: TGTGCCAGCAGCAGAGCCGGGACAGGGGTGGAAGAGACCCAGTACTTC
cdr3_aa: CASSRAGTGVEETQYF

j_call: TRBJ2-3
d_call: .
clone_size: few
v_call: TRBV28
cdr3_nt: TGTGCCAGTGGGGCGCTCCCTTCCACAGATACGCAGTATTTT
cdr3_aa: CASGALPSTDTQYF

j_call: TRBJ1-6
d_call: TRBD1
clone_size: .
v_call: TRBV27
cdr3_nt: TGTGCCAGCAGTTTATCCGGGACAGGGGGTTCACCCCTCCACTTT
cdr3_aa: CASSLSGTGGSPLHF

j_call: TRBJ1-3
d_call: .
clone_size: .
v_call: TRBV5-1
cdr3_nt: TGCGCCAGCAGCACACAGCCCGCGGGCTCCTCTGGAAACACCATATATTTT
cdr3_aa: CASSTQPAGSSGNTIYF

j_call: TRBJ1-2
d_call: TRBD1
clone_size: .
v_call: TRBV5-6
cdr3_nt: TGTGCCAGCAGCCCCGGGACAGGGGGCTACTATGGCTACACCTTC
cdr3_aa: CASSPGTGGYYGYTF

j_call: TRBJ2-7
d_call: .
clone_size: .
v_call: TRBV7-7
cdr3_nt: TGTGCCAGCAGTTCCACTGGACAGACCCTCTACGAGCAGTACTTC
cdr3_aa: CASSSTGQTLYEQYF

j_call: TRBJ2-1
d_call: TRBD2
clone_size: .
v_call: TRBV28
cdr3_nt: TGTGCCAGCAGGAATAGCGGGGCGGTCGGGAATGAGCAGTTCTTC
cdr3_aa: CASRNSGAVGNEQFF

j_call: TRBJ2-1
d_call: TRBD2
clone_size: .
v_call: TRBV9
cdr3_nt: TGTGCCAGCAGCGTAGGTGGACTAGCGTTCTACAATGAGCAGTTCTTC
cdr3_aa: CASSVGGLAFYNEQFF

j_call: TRBJ2-7
d_call: TRBD1
clone_size: once
v_call: TRBV5-1
cdr3_nt: TGCGCCAGCAGCTTCCCGGGACAGGGCCTCTACGAGCAGTACTTC
cdr3_aa: CASSFPGQGLYEQYF

j_call: TRBJ2-5
d_call: TRBD2
clone_size: once
v_call: TRBV25-1
cdr3_nt: TGTGCCAGCAGGACCTGGTCCGGGAGGGAGACCCAGTACTTC
cdr3_aa: CASRTWSGRETQYF

j_call: TRBJ2-1
d_call: TRBD2
clone_size: .
v_call: TRBV5-1
cdr3_nt: TGCGCCAGCAGCTTGGCCCTCGGACTAGCGGGAGGTAATGAGCAGTTCTTC
cdr3_aa: CASSLALGLAGGNEQFF

j_call: TRBJ1-1
d_call: .
clone_size: .
v_call: TRBV30
cdr3_nt: TGTGCCTGGAACCCAACCGGGGTGGGCACTGAAGCTTTCTTT
cdr3_aa: CAWNPTGVGTEAFF

j_call: TRBJ1-2
d_call: .
clone_size: .
v_call: TRBV7-2
cdr3_nt: TGTGCCAGCAGCCTAGCCTTGGACAGAAATGATTATGGCTACACCTTC
cdr3_aa: CASSLALDRNDYGYTF

j_call: TRBJ1-5
d_call: .
clone_size: .
v_call: TRBV7-3
cdr3_nt: TGTGCCAGCAGCCCTTCCGTCAATCAGCCCCAGCATTTT
cdr3_aa: CASSPSVNQPQHF

j_call: TRBJ2-6
d_call: .
clone_size: .
v_call: TRBV16
cdr3_nt: TGTGCCAGCAGCCCCTCCTCTGGGGCCAACGTCCTGACTTTC
cdr3_aa: CASSPSSGANVLTF

j_call: TRBJ1-4
d_call: TRBD1
clone_size: .
v_call: TRBV19
cdr3_nt: TGTGCCAGTAGTACCTACAGGGGCGATGAAAAACTGTTTTTT
cdr3_aa: CASSTYRGDEKLFF

j_call: TRBJ2-1
d_call: TRBD2
clone_size: .
v_call: TRBV28
cdr3_nt: TGTGCCAGCAGTTTATTACCTAGCGGGGGGGCCGGAGCGAATGAGCAGTTCTTC
cdr3_aa: CASSLLPSGGAGANEQFF

j_call: TRBJ2-3
d_call: .
clone_size: .
v_call: TRBV9
cdr3_nt: TGTGCCAGCAGCGAAGGGGGTGCTAGCACAGATACGCAGTATTTT
cdr3_aa: CASSEGGASTDTQYF

j_call: TRBJ2-5
d_call: .
clone_size: .
v_call: TRBV5-4
cdr3_nt: TGTGCCAGCAGCTCTCTGGGACACAACCAAGAGACCCAGTACTTC
cdr3_aa: CASSSLGHNQETQYF

j_call: TRBJ2-7
d_call: TRBD1
clone_size: .
v_call: TRBV2
cdr3_nt: TGTGCCGGACAGGCCTCCTCCTACGAGCAGTACTTC
cdr3_aa: CAGQASSYEQYF

j_call: TRBJ2-1
d_call: TRBD1
clone_size: .
v_call: TRBV19
cdr3_nt: TGTGCCAGTAGGGACAGGGGTACCAATGAGCAGTTCTTC
cdr3_aa: CASRDRGTNEQFF

j_call: TRBJ2-7
d_call: TRBD1
clone_size: .
v_call: TRBV11-2
cdr3_nt: TGTGCCAGCAGCTTAGGAGGGGGCCGGGAGCAGTACTTC
cdr3_aa: CASSLGGGREQYF